These T cell receptor beta chains were read from a single sample in a study of blood T cell repertoires in COVID-19. Sequencing used immunoSEQ multiplex PCR; TCRdb keeps in-frame clones, though not all of them. The sample includes some 33,000 clones, 75% to 85% seen only once; the top ten take 10% to 15%. Sequencing used peripheral blood. Receptor source: a human donor in a cohort sampled during active COVID-19. Both conserved end residues are part of each CDR3. D genes are given only for firm matches. Size is omitted from some rows. Given values are once, few, many or a class for expanded clones.

cdr3_nt	cdr3_aa	cdr3_length	j_call	v_call	d_call	clone_size
TGTGCCAGATGCGCGGGGGTGACTAATGAAAAACTGTTTTTT	CARCAGVTNEKLFF	14	TRBJ1-4	TRBV6-5	NA	NA
TGTGCCAGCAGCGCAGGAACTAGCGGCACAGATACGCAGTATTTT	CASSAGTSGTDTQYF	15	TRBJ2-3	TRBV7-9	TRBD2	NA
TGTGCCAGCAGTTTAGATAGTTATTCACCCCTCCACTTT	CASSLDSYSPLHF	13	TRBJ1-6	TRBV27	NA	NA
TGTGCCTGGAGTCGACCGACAGGGCGTAACTATGGTTACACCTTC	CAWSRPTGRNYGYTF	15	TRBJ1-2	TRBV30	TRBD1	NA
TGTGCCAGCAGCCATGCCGGGGGGAACACTGAAGCTTTCTTT	CASSHAGGNTEAFF	14	TRBJ1-1	TRBV4-2	NA	NA
TGTGCCAGCAGGCCAGGATCAGATACGCAGTATTTT	CASRPGSDTQYF	12	TRBJ2-3	TRBV7-2	NA	NA
TGTGCCAGCAGCCTTAGCACAGATACGCAGTATTTT	CASSLSTDTQYF	12	TRBJ2-3	TRBV7-6	NA	NA
TGTGCCACCGGAGAGACAGGGGAGAGGGAAAAACTGTTTTTT	CATGETGEREKLFF	14	TRBJ1-4	TRBV18	TRBD1	NA
TGTGCCAGCAGCTTAGCCGGGGGGGCGGGCACAGATACGCAGTATTTT	CASSLAGGAGTDTQYF	16	TRBJ2-3	TRBV7-6	TRBD2	NA
TGTGCCAGCAGCGCCCGACAGGGGGCCGAGAGTGAAAAACTGTTTTTT	CASSARQGAESEKLFF	16	TRBJ1-4	TRBV11-2	TRBD1	NA
TGTGCCAGCAGCTCACGACACTCCCATGGGACCCAGTACTTC	CASSSRHSHGTQYF	14	TRBJ2-5	TRBV11-2	NA	once
TGTGCCAGCAGCGTAGCTCCCAGGGGTAGTGAAAAACTGTTTTTT	CASSVAPRGSEKLFF	15	TRBJ1-4	TRBV9	NA	once
TGCAGCGTCAACCCGGTGGGGACTGAAAACATTCAGTACTTC	CSVNPVGTENIQYF	14	TRBJ2-4	TRBV29-1	NA	NA
TGCGCCAGCAGCCGGACCCTAGGTGGGGCCAACTCCTACGAGCAGTACTTC	CASSRTLGGANSYEQYF	17	TRBJ2-7	TRBV4-1	NA	NA
TGCGCCAGCAGTGATCAGGGATTGAACACTGAAGCTTTCTTT	CASSDQGLNTEAFF	14	TRBJ1-1	TRBV10-1	NA	NA
TGTGCCAGCAGCCAAGACCGGGGGTCCTATGGCTACACCTTC	CASSQDRGSYGYTF	14	TRBJ1-2	TRBV3-1/TRBV3-2	NA	NA
TGCGCCAGCAGCCAAGCTGCGGGGGGGCGTAGGCAAGAGACCCAGTACTTC	CASSQAAGGRRQETQYF	17	TRBJ2-5	TRBV4-1	TRBD2	few
TGTGCCAGCAGCGAGGCTAGCGGGGGGAACACCGGGGAGCTGTTTTTT	CASSEASGGNTGELFF	16	TRBJ2-2	TRBV3-1/TRBV3-2	TRBD2	NA
TGCAGCGTTGGGGAGACAGGGGTCGCAGATGGCTACACCTTC	CSVGETGVADGYTF	14	TRBJ1-2	TRBV29-1	TRBD1	NA
TGCAGCGTTCAACAGGGTACGGAGGGCTACACCTTC	CSVQQGTEGYTF	12	TRBJ1-2	TRBV29-1	NA	NA
TGTGCCAGCAGCTTAGGTGGGACAAACTACGAGCAGTACTTC	CASSLGGTNYEQYF	14	TRBJ2-7	TRBV11-2	NA	NA
TGTGCCAGCAGCTTACCCAGAGAGATAGCAAAACTGTTTTTT	CASSLPREIAKLFF	14	TRBJ1-4	TRBV7-9	NA	NA